This T cell receptor beta chain was profiled in a study of lymphopenia after photon versus proton radiotherapy. Unmatched junction bases numbered 8, after V lost 4 bases and J lost 9 bases. CDR1 and CDR2 from the germline V gene are SGHKS and YYEKEE (reference sequence). The CDR3 runs 15 residues. Study results and limitations: After the lymphocyte nadir, photon-treated repertoires showed oligoclonal expansion, especially of CD8+ Temra cells. Proton therapy kept repertoires fairly stable, unlike photons, which gained effector/memory cells.

About this clone itself: Its antigen is currently unknown.

Produced via immunoSEQ multiplex PCR; TCRdb's table is partial and in-frame only. The sample lists approximately 21,000 clones, 85% seen once, with around 20% in the top ten. This chain uses TRBV5-5 with TRBJ1-4, with 11 bases fitting TRBD1. The sequence was obtained from a man aged 55 to 69 with pancreatic cancer. The specimen was peripheral blood, collected from a patient treated with photon-based radiotherapy. Written as DNA, the CDR3 is TGTGCCAGCAGCCTACCGGGACAGGGGGTGAAAAAACTGTTTTTT. Protein: CASSLPGQGVKKLFF.